This T cell receptor beta chain was profiled in a study of blood T cell repertoires in COVID-19. Study in general: Material from acute and convalescent COVID-19 was sourced from the United States, Italy and Spain. Sample material is recorded as cDNA or gDNA derived from T cells, B-cell-depleted T cells, or PBMCs.

Measured with immunoSEQ multiplex PCR; TCRdb has only the in-frame clones, and not every one. The sample has approximately 61,000 clones; around 77% are singletons. The CDR3 extends over 13 amino acids. Trimming took 4 bases from V and 4 from J; bases not matched to a gene: 2. Germline loops: CDR1 SQVTM, CDR2 ANQGSEA. Sequenced input: peripheral blood. The chain combines TRBV29-1 with TRBJ2-7; 12 bases map to TRBD2. This clonotype was sampled from a man of 80 years or more with active or convalescent COVID-19. The CDR3 is CSVVTSGGYEQYF. For the CDR3, the DNA is TGCAGCGTTGTGACTAGCGGGGGATACGAGCAGTACTTC.